These T cell receptor beta chains were read from a single sample in a study of cytomegalovirus exposure and HLA in healthy donors. Assay: immunoSEQ multiplex PCR; the TCRdb copy retains only in-frame clones and omits some. The table shows under 55,000 clones, with around 70% occurring only once. Material: PBMCs. The source of these receptors is a man aged 18 to 35 in good health and CMV-seronegative. Each CDR3 is given with its conserved first and last residue. Fields, in order: D gene, V gene, clone size, J gene, CDR3 DNA, CDR3 protein. D genes are given only for firm matches. The size of a clone is reported for some rows only, either as once, few or many, or as a class for expanded clones.

TRBD2	TRBV6-5	.	TRBJ2-3	TGTGCCAGCAGTTCGACTAGCGGGACCACAGATACGCAGTATTTT	CASSSTSGTTDTQYF
.	TRBV7-9	.	TRBJ1-2	TGTGCCAGCAGCTCTGAAACAGGGATCTATGGCTACACCTTC	CASSSETGIYGYTF
.	TRBV5-6	few	TRBJ2-2	TGTGCCAGCGGCCGATGGGGCCCCGGGGAGCTGTTTTTT	CASGRWGPGELFF
.	TRBV28	.	TRBJ2-1	TGTGCCAGCAGTTTGAGTTTAGGGAGTTCCTACAATGAGCAGTTCTTC	CASSLSLGSSYNEQFF
.	TRBV18	.	TRBJ1-2	TGTGCCAGCTCACCGACAGGAGCTAACTATGGCTACACCTTC	CASSPTGANYGYTF
.	TRBV27	.	TRBJ2-7	TGTGCCAGCAGTTTCTTCCAGGGTAACGAGCAGTACTTC	CASSFFQGNEQYF
.	TRBV25-1	.	TRBJ1-3	TGTGCCAGCAGTGAATTTGGGGGGACTGGAAACACCATATATTTT	CASSEFGGTGNTIYF
TRBD2	TRBV7-9	.	TRBJ2-1	TGTGCCAGCAGCACCCGACTAGCGGGAGGGATATACAATGAGCAGTTCTTC	CASSTRLAGGIYNEQFF
.	TRBV7-9	once	TRBJ1-1	TGTGCCAGCAGCTTATCCGCCAGGGTAGTTGATACTGAAGCTTTCTTT	CASSLSARVVDTEAFF
TRBD1	TRBV6-5	.	TRBJ1-1	TGTGCCAGCAGACGACAGGGGATTGTCACTGAAGCTTTCTTT	CASRRQGIVTEAFF
.	TRBV19	.	TRBJ1-1	TGTGCCAGTACCCGAGCGTCAGTGAACACTGAAGCTTTCTTT	CASTRASVNTEAFF
.	TRBV5-1	.	TRBJ2-7	TGCGCCAGCAGCCGAGACAGGACTGGCGAGCAGTACTTC	CASSRDRTGEQYF
.	TRBV6-5	.	TRBJ1-5	TGTGCCAGCCGCCCCGACAGTAGCAATCAGCCCCAGCATTTT	CASRPDSSNQPQHF